The 20 T cell receptor beta chains below were found in one sample sequenced in a study of blood T cell repertoires in COVID-19. The table came from immunoSEQ multiplex PCR; TCRdb's copy has only in-frame clones and leaves some out. The sample yields under 300,000 clones, around 90% seen once. Sequencing was performed on peripheral blood. These receptors were collected from a woman in her sixties or seventies with active or convalescent COVID-19.

This sequence joins TRBV9 and TRBJ2-1, with a possible D match to TRBD2 (5 bases). CDR3 size: 15 residues. The germline V gene has CDR1 SGDLS and CDR2 YYNGEE. The V gene lost 2 bases and the J gene lost 11 bases, with 20 bases spanning the gap. The CDR3 coding sequence is TGTGCCAGCAGCGTCCGAACTAGTTCTTCAAGGAAGCAGTTCTTC. Amino acids: CASSVRTSSSRKQFF.

This clone was counted once. The genes are TRBV5-6 and TRBJ2-7; perhaps TRBD1 as D (5 bases). The V end was cut by 2 bases, the J end by 3 bases, with 21 bases between. Per germline, CDR1 SGHDT and CDR2 YYEEEE. The CDR3 runs to 17 residues. This chain's CDR3 is CASSFTTSGMGLYEQYF. As DNA, the CDR3 is TGTGCCAGCAGCTTCACGACCTCAGGGATGGGCCTCTACGAGCAGTACTTC.

The chain recombines TRBV7-9 with TRBJ2-7; D is undetermined. The CDR3 is 12 amino acids. The germline CDR1 and CDR2 sequences are SEHNR and FQNEAQ (reference sequence). Trimming pared 3 bases from V and 5 bases from J, leaving 8 bases between. The CDR3 loop reads CASSFRGDEQYF. The CDR3 coding sequence is TGTGCCAGCAGCTTCAGAGGCGACGAGCAGTACTTC. Using reference TRBV7-9 and TRBJ2-7 for the parts outside the CDR3, the full variable domain is DTGVSQNPRHKITKRGQNVTFRCDPISEHNRLYWYRQTLGQGPEFLTYFQNEAQLEKSRLLSDRFSAERPKGSFSTLEIQRTEQGDSAMYLCASSFRGDEQYFGPGTRLTVT.

This chain uses TRBV7-2 with TRBJ1-2; 7 nucleotides agree with TRBD1. This CDR3 has 14 residues. In germline, CDR1 is SGHTA, CDR2 FQGNSA. V gave up 5 bases and J gave up 7 bases; unmatched junction bases: 10. CDR3: CASSILTGSSGYTF. For the CDR3, the DNA is TGTGCCAGCAGCATTTTGACAGGGTCAAGTGGCTACACCTTC. Full variable domain (missing parts from reference TRBV7-2 and TRBJ1-2): GAGVSQSPSNKVTEKGKDVELRCDPISGHTALYWYRQSLGQGLEFLIYFQGNSAPDKSGLPSDRFSAERTGGSVSTLTIQRTQQEDSAVYLCASSILTGSSGYTFGSGTRLTVV.

The chain is built from TRBV5-1 and TRBJ2-2, with D possibly being TRBD1 (6 bases). Germline CDR1 reads SGHRS; CDR2 reads YFSETQ. CDR3 size: 14 residues. Trimming pared 0 bases from V and 6 bases from J, leaving 9 bases between. Written as DNA, the CDR3 is TGCGCCAGCAGCTTGGACAGGGCCGCCGGGGAGCTGTTTTTT. Its protein product is CASSLDRAAGELFF.

This sequence joins TRBV5-1 and TRBJ1-3; no firm D call. Trimming took 3 bases from V and 0 from J, leaving 7 bases between them. The CDR3 is made up of 14 amino acids. In germline, CDR1 is SGHRS, CDR2 YFSETQ. The CDR3 sequence is CASSWADSGNTIYF. In nucleotides, the CDR3 is TGCGCCAGCAGCTGGGCCGACTCTGGAAACACCATATATTTT.

In DNA form, the CDR3 reads TGTGCCAGCAGCCTAGACAGCTATCAGCCCCAGCATTTT. Translation: CASSLDSYQPQHF. V gene TRBV6-2 or TRBV6-3 combines with J gene TRBJ1-5; D might be TRBD1 (5 bases). The germline gives CDR1 MNHEY, CDR2 SVGEGT. This CDR3 has 13 residues. V was shortened by 6 bases and J by 5 bases, with 11 bases between the two germline ends.

The chain recombines TRBV3-1 (or the pseudogene TRBV3-2) with TRBJ1-3, with D possibly TRBD1 on 6 matching bases. This CDR3 is built from 17 residues. Looked up from germline, CDR1 is LGHDT and CDR2 is YNNKEL (reference sequence). Trimming pared 2 bases from V and 2 bases from J, leaving 16 bases between. The CDR3 nucleotides are TGTGCCAGCAGCCAACTCTTTCTGGGGGCCACTGGAAACACCATATATTTT. Protein sequence: CASSQLFLGATGNTIYF.

The J gene is TRBJ2-3, the V gene TRBV3-1 (or the pseudogene TRBV3-2), with a possible D match to TRBD2 (5 bases). Germline V gene lookup returns CDR1 LGHDT and CDR2 YNNKEL (reference sequence). This CDR3 is built from 13 residues. V lost 9 bases, J lost 2 bases, and 12 bases lay in between. CDR3 sequence: CASPGVYTDTQYF. CDR3 in DNA: TGTGCCAGTCCCGGGGTGTACACAGATACGCAGTATTTT.

The chain employs TRBV28 and TRBJ1-2; D is ambiguous. Germline-derived CDR1 and CDR2 are MDHEN and SYDVKM. The CDR3 extends over 14 amino acids. V gave up 4 bases and J gave up 8 bases, with 17 bases separating them. DNA for the CDR3: TGTGCCAGCAGTTCCCCGGCCCTACCGAGGGGCTACACCTTC. The encoded protein is CASSSPALPRGYTF.

There are a few counts of this clone. The chain recombines TRBV9 with TRBJ1-2; D is possibly TRBD1 (6 bases). From germline, CDR1 is SGDLS and CDR2 YYNGEE. The CDR3 length is 14 residues. V was shortened by 5 bases and J by 4 bases, with 15 bases between the two germline ends. DNA for the CDR3: TGTGCCAGCAGATTATCCGGGACAAGCTATGGCTACACCTTC. It is translated as CASRLSGTSYGYTF.

The V gene is TRBV7-9, the J gene TRBJ2-1, with 13 bases that match TRBD2. Germline V gene sequence: CDR1 SEHNR, CDR2 FQNEAQ (reference sequence). The CDR3 has 18 amino acids. J gave up 0 bases and V 5 bases, and 7 bases lay outside the gene matches. For the CDR3, the DNA is TGTGCCAGCAGCCGCGGACTAGCGGGGGCCTCCTCCTACAATGAGCAGTTCTTC. Encoded protein: CASSRGLAGASSYNEQFF.

CDR3 protein: CASSLRISGQHNEQFF. The DNA of the CDR3 is TGTGCCAGCAGTCTAAGAATCAGCGGGCAACACAATGAGCAGTTCTTC. The chain uses TRBV11-2 and TRBJ2-1, with D possibly being TRBD2 (6 bases). This CDR3 comprises 16 residues. Trimming removed 6 bases at V and 5 bases at J, with 20 bases between. CDR1 is SGHAT and CDR2 is FQNNGV in the germline V gene.

This clone has only a few counts. The chain combines TRBV5-4 with TRBJ2-3; weak D call: TRBD1 (5 bases). Trimming pared 0 bases from V and 0 bases from J, leaving 11 bases between. The CDR3 is made up of 16 amino acids. Germline loops: CDR1 SGHNT, CDR2 YYREEE (reference sequence). CDR3 loop: CASSLVGPGSTDTQYF. CDR3 nucleotides: TGTGCCAGCAGCTTGGTGGGGCCCGGTAGCACAGATACGCAGTATTTT. The whole variable domain, filled in from reference TRBV5-4 and TRBJ2-3, reads ETGVTQSPTHLIKTRGQQVTLRCSSQSGHNTVSWYQQALGQGPQFIFQYYREEENGRGNFPPRFSGLQFPNYSSELNVNALELDDSALYLCASSLVGPGSTDTQYFGPGTRLTVL.

The gene calls are TRBV7-2 and TRBJ2-3; TRBD1 might be the D (6 bases). Germline V gene sequence: CDR1 SGHTA, CDR2 FQGNSA. Trimming shortened V by 5 bases and J by 2 bases, and 17 bases separated the two germline ends. The CDR3 extends over 16 amino acids. In DNA form, the CDR3 reads TGTGCCAGCAGCCAAAGGGTGGGGGCCAACACAGATACGCAGTATTTT. The encoded protein is CASSQRVGANTDTQYF.

The gene calls are TRBV11-2 and TRBJ2-7; no reliable D call. CDR3 length: 10 amino acids. Germline V gene data show CDR1 as SGHAT and CDR2 as FQNNGV. V lost 8 bases and J 3 bases, leaving 5 bases between the germline ends. Here the CDR3 reads CASGNYEQYF. CDR3 DNA sequence: TGTGCCAGCGGCAACTACGAGCAGTACTTC.

The V and J genes are TRBV6-2 or TRBV6-3 and TRBJ2-5, with D unclear. CDR3 length equals 11 residues. Germline CDR1 is MNHEY and CDR2 is SVGEGT. Trimming pared 4 bases from V and 5 bases from J, leaving 5 bases between. The CDR3 DNA reads TGTGCCAGCAGTTCGTCCGAGACCCAGTACTTC. Protein sequence: CASSSSETQYF.

The V call is TRBV6-1, the J call TRBJ1-5, with D unclear. Germline values: CDR1 MNHNS, CDR2 SASEGT. The CDR3 is 14 residues long. V gave up 3 bases and J gave up 0 bases, with 6 bases separating them. CDR3 nucleotides: TGTGCCAGCAGTGACCAGGATAGCAATCAGCCCCAGCATTTT. Its translation is CASSDQDSNQPQHF.

The chain uses TRBV19 and TRBJ1-6, with D unresolved. Germline-derived CDR1 and CDR2 are LNHDA and SQIVND (reference sequence). The CDR3 loop spans 16 amino acids. V gave up 3 bases and J gave up 1 base, with 10 bases separating them. The CDR3 DNA reads as TGTGCCAGTAGTATCGGGGTAGCATCCTATAATTCACCCCTCCACTTT. Translating it yields CASSIGVASYNSPLHF.

V is TRBV6-2 or TRBV6-3 and J is TRBJ2-5; 7 positions agree with TRBD2. CDR1 and CDR2 (germline): MNHEY, SVGEGT. CDR3 length: 13 residues. V shed 5 bases and J 7 bases; nucleotides not matched to a gene: 7. CDR3 amino acids: CASSRLGGGTQYF. The CDR3 DNA sequence: TGTGCCAGCAGTAGGCTCGGCGGGGGGACCCAGTACTTC.